A selection of T cell receptor beta chains follows, all from one sample in a study of CD8 T cells in ankylosing spondylitis. TCRdb reprocessed the 5' RACE reads via MiXCR and lists one record per CDR3 protein. The sample has 750,000 to 850,000 distinct CDR3 sequences, 12% seen once. Material for sequencing was blood, either unsorted or a sorted T cell fraction (not recorded which). These receptors were taken from a male donor with ankylosing spondylitis. Both conserved end residues are part of each CDR3. Each record gives: J gene, V gene, D gene, clone size, CDR3 DNA, CDR3 protein. D genes are given only for firm matches. Clone size, where shown, is once, few, many, or a class for clones that have expanded.

J gene: TRBJ1-3; V gene: TRBV7-2; D gene: -; clone size: few; CDR3 DNA: TGTGCCAGCAGCTTCCAAAGATCCGGAAACACCATATATTTT; CDR3 protein: CASSFQRSGNTIYF
J gene: TRBJ1-4; V gene: TRBV2; D gene: TRBD1; clone size: many; CDR3 DNA: TGTGCCAGCCGTGGACAGGGGCTGGCGAAGGGTGAAAAACTGTTTTTT; CDR3 protein: CASRGQGLAKGEKLFF
J gene: TRBJ2-7; V gene: TRBV6-2/TRBV6-3; D gene: -; clone size: few; CDR3 DNA: TGTGCCAGCACCCGACTAGAAGGGTCCTACGAGCAGTACTTC; CDR3 protein: CASTRLEGSYEQYF
J gene: TRBJ1-5; V gene: TRBV7-2; D gene: -; clone size: few; CDR3 DNA: TGTGCCAGCAGCCTACACGGAGGTCAGCCCCAGCATTTT; CDR3 protein: CASSLHGGQPQHF
J gene: TRBJ2-7; V gene: TRBV18; D gene: TRBD2; clone size: -; CDR3 DNA: TGTGCCAGCTCACCTGGACTAGCGGGAGCTGACGAGCAGTACTTC; CDR3 protein: CASSPGLAGADEQYF
J gene: TRBJ1-1; V gene: TRBV6-5; D gene: -; clone size: -; CDR3 DNA: TGTGCCAGCAGTTACTCGGCAGGGGAGTACACTGAAGCTTTCTTT; CDR3 protein: CASSYSAGEYTEAFF
J gene: TRBJ1-2; V gene: TRBV6-1; D gene: -; clone size: -; CDR3 DNA: TGTGCCAGCAGTGAAGCAAAGTACAGCCGTGGCTACACCTTC; CDR3 protein: CASSEAKYSRGYTF
J gene: TRBJ2-2; V gene: TRBV5-1; D gene: TRBD2; clone size: few; CDR3 DNA: TGCGCCAGCAGCATCTCCGGGACTAGCGCCTCCGGGGAGCTGTTTTTT; CDR3 protein: CASSISGTSASGELFF
J gene: TRBJ1-4; V gene: TRBV20-1; D gene: TRBD1; clone size: -; CDR3 DNA: TGCAGTGCCATACTCGGACAGGACGCTAATGAAAAACTGTTTTTT; CDR3 protein: CSAILGQDANEKLFF
J gene: TRBJ1-4; V gene: TRBV10-3; D gene: -; clone size: -; CDR3 DNA: TGTGCCATCAGTGAAGGGGGTTTTAATGAAAAACTGTTTTTT; CDR3 protein: CAISEGGFNEKLFF
J gene: TRBJ2-1; V gene: TRBV7-2; D gene: -; clone size: -; CDR3 DNA: TGTGCCAGCAGCTTAGCCTCGGGGTTGGATGAGCAGTTCTTC; CDR3 protein: CASSLASGLDEQFF
J gene: TRBJ2-3; V gene: TRBV5-4; D gene: TRBD2; clone size: -; CDR3 DNA: TGTGCCAGCAGCGCCGGGACTAGAACAGATACGCAGTATTTT; CDR3 protein: CASSAGTRTDTQYF
J gene: TRBJ2-5; V gene: TRBV11-2; D gene: TRBD1; clone size: many; CDR3 DNA: TGTGCCAGCAGCTTGTCACAGGGGGTACAAGAGACCCAGTACTTC; CDR3 protein: CASSLSQGVQETQYF
J gene: TRBJ2-2; V gene: TRBV6-5; D gene: -; clone size: few; CDR3 DNA: TGTGCCAGCAGTTATCGAGGCGGAAACACCGGGGAGCTGTTTTTT; CDR3 protein: CASSYRGGNTGELFF
J gene: TRBJ2-6; V gene: TRBV18; D gene: -; clone size: few; CDR3 DNA: TGTGCCAGCTCACCGGTGACAGGCGACTCTGGGGCCAACGTCCTGACTTTC; CDR3 protein: CASSPVTGDSGANVLTF
J gene: TRBJ1-4; V gene: TRBV6-5; D gene: -; clone size: few; CDR3 DNA: TGTGCCAGCAGTGTGGCGGGAAAACTGTTTTTT; CDR3 protein: CASSVAGKLFF
J gene: TRBJ2-7; V gene: TRBV12-3/TRBV12-4; D gene: -; clone size: many; CDR3 DNA: TGTGCCAGCAGTTTCGGTGACAGAACCTACGAGCAGTACTTC; CDR3 protein: CASSFGDRTYEQYF
J gene: TRBJ2-7; V gene: TRBV18; D gene: -; clone size: many; CDR3 DNA: TGTGCCAGCTCGGAGGGAATTTACGAGCAGTACTTC; CDR3 protein: CASSEGIYEQYF
J gene: TRBJ2-2; V gene: TRBV6-1; D gene: -; clone size: few; CDR3 DNA: TGTGCCGTCCTCGCGGTTAACACCGGGGAGCTGTTTTTT; CDR3 protein: CAVLAVNTGELFF
J gene: TRBJ2-5; V gene: TRBV5-1; D gene: -; clone size: -; CDR3 DNA: TGCGCCAGCAGCTTCAGCCAGCAAGAGACCCAGTACTTC; CDR3 protein: CASSFSQQETQYF
J gene: TRBJ2-7; V gene: TRBV24-1; D gene: -; clone size: few; CDR3 DNA: TGTGCCACCAGACGGTCCTACGAGCAGTACTTC; CDR3 protein: CATRRSYEQYF
J gene: TRBJ1-1; V gene: TRBV29-1; D gene: -; clone size: many; CDR3 DNA: TGCAGCGTTGACCCCACTTATGGGGTGTGGACTGAAGCTTTCTTT; CDR3 protein: CSVDPTYGVWTEAFF
J gene: TRBJ1-5; V gene: TRBV29-1; D gene: -; clone size: many; CDR3 DNA: TGCAGCGTTGTCGCGAATCCGAATCAGCCCCAGCATTTT; CDR3 protein: CSVVANPNQPQHF
J gene: TRBJ2-3; V gene: TRBV24-1; D gene: -; clone size: few; CDR3 DNA: TGTGCCACCAGTGATTTGCACAGGGTTGGCGCAGATACGCAGTATTTT; CDR3 protein: CATSDLHRVGADTQYF
J gene: TRBJ1-5; V gene: TRBV6-2/TRBV6-3; D gene: -; clone size: -; CDR3 DNA: TGTGCCAGCAGTAGAAGCTGGAAAATAAGTGTGGATCAGCCCCAGCATTTT; CDR3 protein: CASSRSWKISVDQPQHF
J gene: TRBJ2-5; V gene: TRBV20-1; D gene: TRBD1; clone size: few; CDR3 DNA: TGCAGTGCTAGAGATCAGAGACAGGGGGAGACCCAGTACTTC; CDR3 protein: CSARDQRQGETQYF
J gene: TRBJ1-1; V gene: TRBV9; D gene: -; clone size: -; CDR3 DNA: TGTGCCAGCAGCGTCGGACAGATCTACACTGAAGCTTTCTTT; CDR3 protein: CASSVGQIYTEAFF
J gene: TRBJ1-5; V gene: TRBV6-2/TRBV6-3; D gene: -; clone size: many; CDR3 DNA: TGTGCCAGCAGTCCTTCAGGCAGACTCTATCAGCCCCAGCATTTT; CDR3 protein: CASSPSGRLYQPQHF
J gene: TRBJ2-1; V gene: TRBV20-1; D gene: TRBD1; clone size: -; CDR3 DNA: TGCAGTGCTAGAGATCTGGGACAGGGAACCTACAATGAGCAGTTCTTC; CDR3 protein: CSARDLGQGTYNEQFF
J gene: TRBJ2-3; V gene: TRBV6-1; D gene: TRBD2; clone size: many; CDR3 DNA: TGTGCCAGCAGTCGAGGACTAGCGGGAGATACGCAGTATTTT; CDR3 protein: CASSRGLAGDTQYF
J gene: TRBJ2-7; V gene: TRBV4-3; D gene: TRBD1; clone size: many; CDR3 DNA: TGCGCCAGCAGCCAAGAACAGGGGCACTACGAGCAGTACTTC; CDR3 protein: CASSQEQGHYEQYF
J gene: TRBJ2-7; V gene: TRBV20-1; D gene: -; clone size: many; CDR3 DNA: TGCAGTGCTAGAGATCTGGACGAGCAGTACTTC; CDR3 protein: CSARDLDEQYF
J gene: TRBJ1-6; V gene: TRBV6-5; D gene: -; clone size: -; CDR3 DNA: TGTGCCAGCAGTTTCACACAGGGCTTTGGGGTCACCCTCCACTTT; CDR3 protein: CASSFTQGFGVTLHF
J gene: TRBJ1-1; V gene: TRBV7-6; D gene: TRBD1; clone size: -; CDR3 DNA: TGTGCCAGCAGCCTCTTGACAGGGGAGACTGAAGCTTTCTTT; CDR3 protein: CASSLLTGETEAFF
J gene: TRBJ1-2; V gene: TRBV7-8; D gene: TRBD1; clone size: few; CDR3 DNA: TGTGCCAGCAGGGCCAGGGGGTCCAACTATGGCTACACCTTC; CDR3 protein: CASRARGSNYGYTF
J gene: TRBJ2-3; V gene: TRBV7-2; D gene: -; clone size: -; CDR3 DNA: TGTGCCAGCAGCTTGAGGGTGAGACGCACAGATACGCAGTATTTT; CDR3 protein: CASSLRVRRTDTQYF
J gene: TRBJ1-2; V gene: TRBV20-1; D gene: -; clone size: few; CDR3 DNA: TGCAGTGCCAAGAGTGGACGAGACTATGGCTACACCTTC; CDR3 protein: CSAKSGRDYGYTF
J gene: TRBJ1-5; V gene: TRBV12-3/TRBV12-4; D gene: -; clone size: few; CDR3 DNA: TGTGCCAGCACCGGGCCCACTAGCAATCAGCCCCAGCATTTT; CDR3 protein: CASTGPTSNQPQHF
J gene: TRBJ2-3; V gene: TRBV5-1; D gene: -; clone size: -; CDR3 DNA: TGCGCCAGCAGCTTGGCAGACTACCGCCGCACAGATACGCAGTATTTT; CDR3 protein: CASSLADYRRTDTQYF
J gene: TRBJ2-7; V gene: TRBV12-3/TRBV12-4; D gene: TRBD1; clone size: many; CDR3 DNA: TGTGCCAGCTCGTTCCAGGGGGCTACCTACGAGCAGTACTTC; CDR3 protein: CASSFQGATYEQYF
J gene: TRBJ1-1; V gene: TRBV27; D gene: -; clone size: few; CDR3 DNA: TGTGCCAGCAGTTTAAGGGGGATCTCGGAAGCTTTCTTT; CDR3 protein: CASSLRGISEAFF
J gene: TRBJ2-1; V gene: TRBV28; D gene: TRBD1; clone size: -; CDR3 DNA: TGTGCCAGCAGGGGAGCCGGGACAGTATACAATGAGCAGTTCTTC; CDR3 protein: CASRGAGTVYNEQFF
J gene: TRBJ2-7; V gene: TRBV4-1; D gene: -; clone size: -; CDR3 DNA: TGCGCCAGCAGCCCCCTGGGGACCCCGCGGCAGTACTTC; CDR3 protein: CASSPLGTPRQYF
J gene: TRBJ2-1; V gene: TRBV18; D gene: -; clone size: few; CDR3 DNA: TGTGCCAGTTCCGGGACTCCTTCCTACAATGAGCAGTTCTTC; CDR3 protein: CASSGTPSYNEQFF
J gene: TRBJ2-5; V gene: TRBV5-1; D gene: TRBD2; clone size: -; CDR3 DNA: TGCGCCAGCAGCGCCGTAGCGGGAGGTGAGACCCAGTACTTC; CDR3 protein: CASSAVAGGETQYF
J gene: TRBJ2-5; V gene: TRBV6-1; D gene: -; clone size: -; CDR3 DNA: TGTGCCAGCAGTGAACTGGGGTCTGGAGAGACCCAGTACTTC; CDR3 protein: CASSELGSGETQYF
J gene: TRBJ2-1; V gene: TRBV7-6; D gene: TRBD1; clone size: few; CDR3 DNA: TGTGCCAGCAGTTACGGGACAGCCAGTAATGAGCAGTTCTTC; CDR3 protein: CASSYGTASNEQFF
J gene: TRBJ1-2; V gene: TRBV28; D gene: -; clone size: -; CDR3 DNA: TGTGCCAGCAGGCCCTCCCGGATTAACTATGGCTACACCTTC; CDR3 protein: CASRPSRINYGYTF
J gene: TRBJ2-1; V gene: TRBV28; D gene: -; clone size: few; CDR3 DNA: TGTGCCAGCAGTCCCCTGGACACGCAATTCTACAATGAGCAGTTCTTC; CDR3 protein: CASSPLDTQFYNEQFF
J gene: TRBJ1-1; V gene: TRBV20-1; D gene: TRBD1; clone size: few; CDR3 DNA: TGCAGTGCGAACAGGGGGCCGGGGAACACTGAAGCTTTCTTT; CDR3 protein: CSANRGPGNTEAFF
J gene: TRBJ1-2; V gene: TRBV29-1; D gene: TRBD1; clone size: many; CDR3 DNA: TGCAGCGCGGACAGGGGGCAGGATGGCTACACCTTC; CDR3 protein: CSADRGQDGYTF
J gene: TRBJ1-5; V gene: TRBV27; D gene: TRBD1; clone size: -; CDR3 DNA: TGTGCCAGCAGTTGGACAGGGGAAGCCCAGCCCCAGCATTTT; CDR3 protein: CASSWTGEAQPQHF
J gene: TRBJ2-3; V gene: TRBV7-3; D gene: -; clone size: -; CDR3 DNA: TGTGCCAGCAGCTCTAATGTAGGTTATGGGGGCACAGATACGCAGTATTTT; CDR3 protein: CASSSNVGYGGTDTQYF
J gene: TRBJ2-3; V gene: TRBV9; D gene: -; clone size: -; CDR3 DNA: TGTGCCAGCAGAGCAGGCCAGGGGACAGATACGCAGTATTTT; CDR3 protein: CASRAGQGTDTQYF
J gene: TRBJ2-3; V gene: TRBV7-2; D gene: TRBD1; clone size: -; CDR3 DNA: TGTGCCAGCAGCATAGGGGGGACAGGGCAAGCTACGCAGTATTTT; CDR3 protein: CASSIGGTGQATQYF